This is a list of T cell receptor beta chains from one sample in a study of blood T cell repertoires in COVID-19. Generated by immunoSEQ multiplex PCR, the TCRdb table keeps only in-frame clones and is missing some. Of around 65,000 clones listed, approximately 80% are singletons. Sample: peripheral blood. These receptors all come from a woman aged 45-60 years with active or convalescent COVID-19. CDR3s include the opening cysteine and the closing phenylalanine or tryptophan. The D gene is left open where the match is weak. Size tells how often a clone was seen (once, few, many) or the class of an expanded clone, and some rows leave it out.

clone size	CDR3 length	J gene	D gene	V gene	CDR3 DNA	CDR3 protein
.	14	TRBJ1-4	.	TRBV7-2	TGTGCCAGCAGCCAAACGGGAGTGGAAGAAAAACTGTTTTTT	CASSQTGVEEKLFF
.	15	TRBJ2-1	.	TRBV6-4	TGTGCCAGCAGTGACGGGGCAGGGGAGAGAGATGAGCAGTTCTTC	CASSDGAGERDEQFF
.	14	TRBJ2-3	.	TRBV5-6	TGTGCCAGCAGCTTGGGCGGGAACACAGATACGCAGTATTTT	CASSLGGNTDTQYF
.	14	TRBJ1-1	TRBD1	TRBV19	TGTGCCAGTAGTCCCTGGACAGGGGGGACTGAAGCTTTCTTT	CASSPWTGGTEAFF
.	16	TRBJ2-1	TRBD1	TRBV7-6	TGTGCCAGCAGCTTACCGGGACAGGACCTGGGGAATGAGCAGTTCTTC	CASSLPGQDLGNEQFF
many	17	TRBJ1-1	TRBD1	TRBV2	TGTGCCAGCAGTGAGGAGACAGGGGGCGCCTGGAACACTGAAGCTTTCTTT	CASSEETGGAWNTEAFF
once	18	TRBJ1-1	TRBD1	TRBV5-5	TGTGCCAGCAGCCCTTGGTTAGACTGGACAGGGGGCGTTTTTGAAGCTTTCTTT	CASSPWLDWTGGVFEAFF
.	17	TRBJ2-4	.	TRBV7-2	TGTGCCAGCAGCTTAGTGGCTTCGGGGGATGCCAAAAACATTCAGTACTTC	CASSLVASGDAKNIQYF
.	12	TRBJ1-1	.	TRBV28	TGTGCCAGCAGGGCGGGATACACTGAAGCTTTCTTT	CASRAGYTEAFF
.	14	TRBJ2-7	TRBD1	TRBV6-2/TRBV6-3	TGTGCCAGCAGTCGACAGGGCCCCTCCTACGAGCAGTACTTC	CASSRQGPSYEQYF
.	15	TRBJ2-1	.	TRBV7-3	TGTGCCAGCAGCCCCAGAGGAGGGATCTATGATGAGCAGTTCTTC	CASSPRGGIYDEQFF
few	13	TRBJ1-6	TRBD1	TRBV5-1	TGCGCCAGCAGCTTTGACAGGGATTCACCCCTCCACTTT	CASSFDRDSPLHF
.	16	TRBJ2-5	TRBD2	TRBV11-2	TGTGCCAGCAGCCAAGGACTAGCGGGAGCGGAAGAGACCCAGTACTTC	CASSQGLAGAEETQYF
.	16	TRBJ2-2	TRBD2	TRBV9	TGTGCCAGCAGCGCGCTGGGACTAGCAAAAACCGGGGAGCTGTTTTTT	CASSALGLAKTGELFF
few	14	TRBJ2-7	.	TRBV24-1	TGTGCCACCAGCTCCGGACAGAGCTCCTACGAGCAGTACTTC	CATSSGQSSYEQYF
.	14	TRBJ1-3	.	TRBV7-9	TGTGCCAGCAGTCCTACGGGAGGAGGCGACACCATATATTTT	CASSPTGGGDTIYF
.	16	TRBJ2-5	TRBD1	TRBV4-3	TGCGCCAGCAGCCAAGGTGGGACACAGGGGACGGAGACCCAGTACTTC	CASSQGGTQGTETQYF
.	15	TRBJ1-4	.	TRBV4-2	TGTGCCAGCAGCCAAGAATTGGTGCAGGGTGGAAAACTGTTTTTT	CASSQELVQGGKLFF
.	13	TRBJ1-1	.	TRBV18	TGTGCCAGCTCACCAGGAGAGAACACTGAAGCTTTCTTT	CASSPGENTEAFF
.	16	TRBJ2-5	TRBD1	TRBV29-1	TGCAGCGTTGAAGATCCGGGACAGCCGCAGAAGGTGACCCAGTACTTC	CSVEDPGQPQKVTQYF
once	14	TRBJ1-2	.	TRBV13	TGTGCCAGCAGCTTAGGACAGTCCATTGGTGGCTACACCTTC	CASSLGQSIGGYTF
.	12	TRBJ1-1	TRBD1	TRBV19	TGTGCCAGCGCGACAGGGTACACTGAAGCTTTCTTT	CASATGYTEAFF
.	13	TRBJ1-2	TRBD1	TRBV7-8	TGTGCCAGCAGCGTAGGGGGCGTCAATGGCTACACCTTC	CASSVGGVNGYTF
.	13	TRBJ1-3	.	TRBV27	TGTGCCGGCCCCCAGGGGCCTGGAAACACCATATATTTT	CAGPQGPGNTIYF
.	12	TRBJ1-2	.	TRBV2	TGTGCCAGCAGTCCGGACACTTATGGCTACACCTTC	CASSPDTYGYTF
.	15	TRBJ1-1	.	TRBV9	TGTGCCAGCAGCCCCGGGACTTCTCGGAACACTGAAGCTTTCTTT	CASSPGTSRNTEAFF
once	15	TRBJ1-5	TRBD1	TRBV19	TGTGCCAGTAGTAAGGGGACAGGGGGCAATCAGCCCCAGCATTTT	CASSKGTGGNQPQHF
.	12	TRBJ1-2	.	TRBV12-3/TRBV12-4	TGTGCCAGCAGTTCCTCTAACTATGGCTACACCTTC	CASSSSNYGYTF
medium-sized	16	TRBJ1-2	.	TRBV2	TGTGCCAGCAGTGAAGGTCCCCCCCCGACAGGTTATGGCTACACCTTC	CASSEGPPPTGYGYTF
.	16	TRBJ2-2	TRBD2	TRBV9	TGTGCCAGCAGCGGCAGACTAGCGCTAAACACCGGGGAGCTGTTTTTT	CASSGRLALNTGELFF
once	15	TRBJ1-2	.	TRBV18	TGTGCCAGCTCACTAAGCCGGGACTCAGGCTATGGCTACACCTTC	CASSLSRDSGYGYTF
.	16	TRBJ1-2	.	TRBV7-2	TGTGCCAGCAGCTTAGCTGGGGGCCCAAACAACTATGGCTACACCTTC	CASSLAGGPNNYGYTF
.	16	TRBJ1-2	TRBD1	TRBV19	TGTGCCAGTAGTTATTGGGGACAGGGGTCGGACTATGGCTACACCTTC	CASSYWGQGSDYGYTF
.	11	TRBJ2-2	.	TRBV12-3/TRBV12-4	TGTGCCAGCAGCACCGACAGGGAGCTGTTTTTT	CASSTDRELFF
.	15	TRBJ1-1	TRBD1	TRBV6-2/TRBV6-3	TGTGCCAGCAGTTCGCGACAGGGGGCGTGGACTGAAGCTTTCTTT	CASSSRQGAWTEAFF
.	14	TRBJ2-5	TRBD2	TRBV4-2	TGTGCCAGCAGCCAAGAGGGAGGGGAAGAGACCCAGTACTTC	CASSQEGGEETQYF
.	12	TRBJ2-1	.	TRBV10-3	TGTGCCAGCAGCCCGACTAACGATGAGCAGTTCTTC	CASSPTNDEQFF
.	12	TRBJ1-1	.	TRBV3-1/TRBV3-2	TGTGCCAGCAGCCAAGGGGGAGCTGAAGCTTTCTTT	CASSQGGAEAFF
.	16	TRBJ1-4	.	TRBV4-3	TGCGCCAGCAGCCAAGATCCAGGGGCGGCTAATGAAAAACTGTTTTTT	CASSQDPGAANEKLFF
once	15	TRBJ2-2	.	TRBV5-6	TGTGCCAGCAGCCCACGGAGGAGGAACACCGGGGAGCTGTTTTTT	CASSPRRRNTGELFF
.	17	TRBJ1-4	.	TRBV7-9	TGTGCCAGCAGCCCGAGGGGGGGCGCGGAGGTTGGGGAAAAACTGTTTTTT	CASSPRGGAEVGEKLFF
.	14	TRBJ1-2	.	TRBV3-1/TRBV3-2	TGTGCCAGCAGCCCCACCTCCTACAACTATGGCTACACCTTC	CASSPTSYNYGYTF
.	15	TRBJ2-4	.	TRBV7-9	TGTGCCAGCAGCGTACCGGGACTCAAGGAAAACATTCAGTACTTC	CASSVPGLKENIQYF
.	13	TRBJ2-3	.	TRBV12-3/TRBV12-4	TGTGCCAGCAGGAGAGTTAGCACAGATACGCAGTATTTT	CASRRVSTDTQYF
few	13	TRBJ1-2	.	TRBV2	TGTGCCAGCAGTTCACCGGGGTTTGATGGCTACACCTTC	CASSSPGFDGYTF
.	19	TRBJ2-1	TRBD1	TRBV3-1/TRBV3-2	TGTGCCAGCACCCGTCTGGGACAGGGGGCCCTAGGATTATCCAATGAGCAGTTCTTC	CASTRLGQGALGLSNEQFF
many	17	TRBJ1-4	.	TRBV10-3	TGTGCCATCAGTGAGAAGGGCAGGGCTGCAACTAATGAAAAACTGTTTTTT	CAISEKGRAATNEKLFF
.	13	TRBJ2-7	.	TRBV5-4	TGTGCCAGCAGCTTGGGGACAACTTACGAGCAGTACTTC	CASSLGTTYEQYF
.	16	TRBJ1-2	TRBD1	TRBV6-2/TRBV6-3	TGTGCCAGCAGTTACTCGAGATTACGACAGGGCTATGGCTACACCTTC	CASSYSRLRQGYGYTF
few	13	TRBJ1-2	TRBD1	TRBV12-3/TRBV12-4	TGTGCCAGCGGGAGGGACAGGGTGTACGGCTACACCTTC	CASGRDRVYGYTF